Reported below is one T cell receptor beta chain. It lacks a known antigen. No clone much larger than this one lies a single base away; base qualities are absent. Library method: the immunoSEQ multiplex PCR assay. In its TCRdb copy, this immuneACCESS table keeps in-frame sequences only and misses some clones. Where compared with another copy, unresolved V genes explain less than half of these, and the others have no known cause. Present in this sample are about 120,000 clones, about 91% of which were seen just once. Around 3.5% of the sample rests with the top ten. The CDR3 measures 16 amino acids from cysteine to phenylalanine. The entry retains the CDR3 DNA only, 48 bases that are in frame from base 1. Trimming accounts for 0 bases at V and 3 bases at J, while the number of junction bases matched to no gene is 4. Reading the germline V gene gives CDR1 SGHRS and CDR2 YFSETQ. This sample is drawn from a study of control samples from healthy donors and cancer patients (dated by TCRdb to about 2020).

The sequencing input was blood. The rearranged chain carries TRBV5-1 and TRBJ2-1, and 9 bases in between align with TRBD2. This receptor was identified in a man aged 35 to 55 in good health. The CDR3 loop reads CASSLGGAGGYNEQFF. The base sequence is TGCGCCAGCAGCTTGGGCGGAGCGGGGGGCTACAATGAGCAGTTCTTC.